A selection of T cell receptor beta chains follows, all from one sample in a study of shared clonotypes between healthy human individuals. The table came from immunoSEQ multiplex PCR; TCRdb's copy has only in-frame clones and leaves some out. The sample lists about 2,500,000 clones; approximately 94% were seen once. Specimen: naive CD4+ T cells sorted from blood. These TCRs come from a young man in good health. The CDR3 runs from the conserved cysteine through the conserved F or W. A D gene is named only where the DNA matches it firmly. Size is stated for part of the rows, as once, few or many counts, or as a class when the clone is expanded.

>NA|TRBJ1-5|TRBV21-1|NA
CASSTKLTKPKLGGNQPQHF
TGTGCCAGCAGCACAAAGCTTACAAAACCTAAACTGGGCGGCAATCAGCCCCAGCATTTT
>NA|TRBJ2-4|TRBV30|NA
CAWSEQRVAKNIQYF
TGTGCCTGGAGTGAACAGCGAGTAGCCAAAAACATTCAGTACTTC
>TRBD1|TRBJ1-2|TRBV7-9|NA
CASSFGQAPYGYTF
TGTGCCAGCAGCTTTGGACAGGCGCCCTATGGCTACACCTTC
>NA|TRBJ1-2|TRBV5-6|NA
CASSLGGGASYGYTF
TGTGCCAGCAGCTTGGGCGGCGGGGCGTCCTATGGCTACACCTTC
>NA|TRBJ2-1|TRBV9|once
CASSVRDSPYNEQFF
TGTGCCAGCAGCGTCCGGGACTCGCCCTACAATGAGCAGTTCTTC
>NA|TRBJ2-3|TRBV6-5|NA
CASSYSYVESDTQYF
TGTGCCAGCAGTTACTCGTACGTAGAGTCAGATACGCAGTATTTT
>TRBD2|TRBJ2-1|TRBV19|NA
CASSLGTRRDEQFF
TGTGCCAGTAGCCTCGGGACTAGAAGGGATGAGCAGTTCTTC
>NA|TRBJ2-7|TRBV7-9|NA
CASSSTAAQYF
TGTGCCAGCAGCTCTACAGCGGCGCAGTACTTC
>NA|TRBJ1-3|TRBV5-1|NA
CASSRTGEPSGNTIYF
TGCGCCAGCAGCCGAACGGGGGAACCCTCTGGAAACACCATATATTTT
>TRBD2|TRBJ2-2|TRBV5-1|NA
CASSLSGGATGELFF
TGCGCCAGCAGCTTGAGCGGGGGGGCCACCGGGGAGCTGTTTTTT
>TRBD2|TRBJ2-3|TRBV5-4|NA
CASSSLSGGSTDTQYF
TGTGCCAGCAGTTCCCTGTCGGGGGGGAGCACAGATACGCAGTATTTT
>NA|TRBJ1-2|TRBV5-1|few
CASSLTGTYGYTF
TGCGCCAGCAGCTTGACAGGGACCTATGGCTACACCTTC
>NA|TRBJ2-2|TRBV18|NA
CASSNQNTGELFF
TGTGCCAGCTCAAACCAGAACACCGGGGAGCTGTTTTTT
>NA|TRBJ2-7|TRBV18|NA
CASSPGGALRYEQYF
TGTGCCAGCTCCCCCGGGGGAGCTCTTCGTTACGAGCAGTACTTC
>TRBD1|TRBJ1-3|TRBV19|NA
CASSIVGTGLSSGNTIYF
TGTGCCAGTAGTATAGTCGGGACAGGCCTCTCCTCTGGAAACACCATATATTTT
>NA|TRBJ1-1|TRBV11-2|few
CASSSRTENTEAFF
TGTGCCAGCAGCTCCCGGACAGAGAACACTGAAGCTTTCTTT
>NA|TRBJ1-6|TRBV18|NA
CASSPPGDSPLHF
TGTGCCAGCTCACCACCGGGGGATTCACCCCTCCACTTT
>TRBD1|TRBJ1-5|TRBV6-1|NA
CASKETGDQPQHF
TGTGCCAGCAAGGAGACAGGGGATCAGCCCCAGCATTTT
>NA|TRBJ1-5|TRBV30|NA
CAWSDRGNQPQHF
TGTGCCTGGAGTGATCGGGGTAATCAGCCCCAGCATTTT
>NA|TRBJ2-5|TRBV5-1|NA
CASSLNLGQKETQYF
TGCGCCAGCAGCTTGAATCTAGGCCAAAAAGAGACCCAGTACTTC
>TRBD2|TRBJ2-3|TRBV5-1|NA
CASSLGRTSGEMADTQYF
TGCGCCAGCAGCTTGGGGCGGACTAGCGGGGAGATGGCAGATACGCAGTATTTT
>NA|TRBJ1-1|TRBV10-3|NA
CAISESGGMNTEAFF
TGTGCCATCAGTGAGTCAGGGGGGATGAACACTGAAGCTTTCTTT
>NA|TRBJ2-3|TRBV18|NA
CASSLGRDTQYF
TGTGCCAGCTCACTTGGTAGAGATACGCAGTATTTT
>NA|TRBJ2-7|TRBV2|NA
CASNLLVYEQYF
TGTGCCAGCAACTTACTAGTTTACGAGCAGTACTTC
>NA|TRBJ1-5|TRBV6-5|NA
CASSYLGSNQPQHF
TGTGCCAGCAGTTACTTAGGGAGCAATCAGCCCCAGCATTTT